These 32 T cell receptor beta chains were all obtained from the same sample, sequenced in a study of control samples from healthy donors and cancer patients (dated by TCRdb to between 2020 and 2021). Libraries were prepared through the immunoSEQ multiplex PCR assay. Here the immuneACCESS table is served through TCRdb, limited to in-frame sequences with V and J called. Missing clones are a known gap in these copies; in checked studies unresolved V genes cover under half, and the rest lacks a known reason. The sample table lists 76,000 or so clones, around 86% of them with a count of one. The ten largest clones add up to about 9.9% of the sample. The sample taken for sequencing was PBMCs. Source of these receptors: a woman in her forties or fifties with colorectal cancer.

The rearrangement links TRBV5-1 to TRBJ2-2; TRBD1 matches at 11 bases. Germline trimming cut 4 bases from V and 5 bases from J; bases unmatched to any gene: 7. The CDR3 extends over 16 amino acids. Germline assignment: CDR1 SGHRS and CDR2 YFSETQ. CDR3 DNA: TGCGCCAGCAGCGGACAGGGGGCCGTGGAGACCGGGGAGCTGTTTTTT. Translated: CASSGQGAVETGELFF.

The genes are TRBV19 and TRBJ2-1; a possible D gene is TRBD1 (6 bases). Germline V CDR1 and CDR2: LNHDA, SQIVND (reference sequence). Trimming removed 5 bases at V and 5 bases at J, with 7 bases between. The CDR3 contains 12 residues. The DNA for the CDR3 is TGTGCCAGTAGTCGGACAGACAATGAGCAGTTCTTC. As protein: CASSRTDNEQFF.

The rearrangement joins TRBV30 to TRBJ1-5; TRBD1 is a possible D gene (6 bases). This CDR3 contains 15 residues. Germline V gene sequence: CDR1 GTSNPN, CDR2 SVGIG (reference sequence). The germline V and J ends were trimmed by 3 bases and 6 bases, with 18 bases remaining between them. CDR3 in DNA: TGTGCCTGGAGATCGATGGGGGGGGGCACTCAGCCCCAGCATTTT. It is translated as CAWRSMGGGTQPQHF.

This rearrangement joins TRBV5-4 to TRBJ2-5, with TRBD1 as a possible D gene (6 bases). There are 14 residues in the CDR3. V dropped 4 bases and J dropped 2 bases, with 12 bases sitting between them. Germline V gene lookup returns CDR1 SGHNT and CDR2 YYREEE (reference sequence). This CDR3 is CASSQPGHQETQYF. The DNA for the CDR3 is TGTGCCAGCAGCCAACCGGGACATCAAGAGACCCAGTACTTC.

This rearrangement joins TRBV24-1 to TRBJ2-5; D is perhaps TRBD1 (5 bases). V lost 2 bases to trimming and J lost 5 bases, with 8 bases between them. CDR1 KGHDR and CDR2 SFDVKD come from the germline V gene. The CDR3 has 13 amino acids. The DNA for the CDR3 is TGTGCCACCAGTGATTCAGGGAAGGAGACCCAGTACTTC. Protein product: CATSDSGKETQYF.

This clone was seen more than once but under ten times. The chain carries TRBV2 and TRBJ2-5; tentative D call: TRBD1 (6 bases). Looked up from germline, CDR1 is SNHLY and CDR2 is FYNNEI. This CDR3 region has 12 residues. The germline V and J ends were trimmed by 8 bases and 2 bases, with 9 bases remaining between them. The CDR3 nucleotides read TGTGCCAGCGGGACAAAACAAGAGACCCAGTACTTC. This sequence encodes CASGTKQETQYF.

This sequence joins TRBV5-1 and TRBJ2-5, with 7 bases that match TRBD1. Germline-derived CDR1 and CDR2 are SGHRS and YFSETQ. CDR3 length equals 13 residues. V trimming: 4 bases; J trimming: 4 bases; junction bases outside the gene matches: 4. DNA for the CDR3: TGCGCCAGCAGCAGACCAGGGGGAGAGACCCAGTACTTC. It codes for CASSRPGGETQYF.

The CDR3 DNA reads as TGTGCCAGTAGTATAACAGGGGGCCGGACTGAAGCTTTCTTT. This encodes CASSITGGRTEAFF. The chain employs TRBV19 and TRBJ1-1; 9 bases line up with TRBD1. Germline CDR1 LNHDA, CDR2 SQIVND (reference sequence). Trimming at V came to 2 bases and at J to 5 bases, leaving 3 bases not matched to a gene. The CDR3 length is 14 residues.

The chain employs TRBV25-1 and TRBJ2-2, with a possible D match to TRBD2 (6 bases). Between the trimmed V and J ends, which lost 6 bases and 4 bases, there was a span of 12 bases. CDR3 size: 14 residues. CDR1 and CDR2 (germline): MGHDK, SYGVNS. CDR3: CASRKAGSTGELFF. Here the CDR3 DNA reads TGTGCCAGCAGGAAAGCCGGGAGCACCGGGGAGCTGTTTTTT.

The chain combines TRBV6-1 with TRBJ2-3, with TRBD2 identical over 10 bases. The CDR3 sequence is 16 residues long. Germline V gene lookup returns CDR1 MNHNS and CDR2 SASEGT. The V segment lost 2 bases and the J segment 2 bases; nucleotides outside the gene matches: 4. The CDR3 reads CASSERSGGITDTQYF. DNA for the CDR3: TGTGCCAGCAGTGAACGTAGCGGGGGGATCACAGATACGCAGTATTTT.

The chain uses TRBV2 and TRBJ1-4, with a tentative D call TRBD1 (6 bases). Trimming shortened V by 7 bases and J by 6 bases, and 12 bases separated the two germline ends. This CDR3 has 13 amino acids. CDR1 SNHLY and CDR2 FYNNEI come from the germline V gene. DNA of the CDR3: TGTGCCAGCATAAGGTCAGGGGATGAAAAACTGTTTTTT. Its protein is CASIRSGDEKLFF. The complete variable domain, with remaining parts taken from reference TRBV2 and TRBJ1-4, reads EPEVTQTPSHQVTQMGQEVILRCVPISNHLYFYWYRQILGQKVEFLVSFYNNEISEKSEIFDDQFSVERPDGSNFTLKIRSTKLEDSAMYFCASIRSGDEKLFFGSGTQLSVL.

CDR3 region: CASSLKGGDTGANVLTF. CDR3 coding DNA: TGTGCCAGCTCACTCAAGGGAGGGGATACCGGGGCCAACGTCCTGACTTTC. The chain has TRBV18 and TRBJ2-6, with 7 bases identical to TRBD2. The V gene end was trimmed by 4 bases and the J gene end by 4 bases; junction bases not matched to a gene: 10. Per germline, CDR1 KGHSH and CDR2 LQKENI. The CDR3 runs 17 residues.

This chain connects TRBV28 to TRBJ1-2; 8 bases map to TRBD1. The junction had 5 bases not matched to a gene; V was cut back by 6 bases and J by 5 bases. CDR3 size: 13 residues. Germline V lookup: CDR1 MDHEN, CDR2 SYDVKM. DNA of the CDR3: TGTGCCAGCAGCAGGACAGGGCAGTATGGCTACACCTTC. Translation: CASSRTGQYGYTF.

The sample holds one count of this clone. CDR3 bases: TGTGCCAGCATCCTGACAGGTGATGGAAACACCATATATTTT. Its protein is CASILTGDGNTIYF. This chain connects TRBV6-5 to TRBJ1-3; D may be TRBD1 (6 bases). Germline CDR1 and CDR2: MNHEY and SVGAGI. The CDR3 spans 14 residues. V was shortened by 7 bases and J by 3 bases, with 13 bases between the two germline ends.

DNA for the CDR3: TGTGCCAGTAGGGACAGGGGGGGAGAGACCCAGTACTTC. Translating gives CASRDRGGETQYF. The J gene is TRBJ2-5, the V gene TRBV19, with 10 bases matching TRBD1. This CDR3 spans 13 amino acids. Germline CDR1 LNHDA, CDR2 SQIVND (reference sequence). J gave up 4 bases and V 6 bases, and 2 bases lay outside the gene matches. Using reference TRBV19 and TRBJ2-5 for the parts outside the CDR3, the full variable domain is DGGITQSPKYLFRKEGQNVTLSCEQNLNHDAMYWYRQDPGQGLRLIYYSQIVNDFQKGDIAEGYSVSREKKESFPLTVTSAQKNPTAFYLCASRDRGGETQYFGPGTRLLVL.

The chain combines TRBV7-2 with TRBJ2-7, with 7 bases matching TRBD1. Germline-derived CDR1 and CDR2 are SGHTA and FQGNSA. V trimming: 6 bases; J trimming: 1 base; junction bases outside the gene matches: 3. The CDR3 has 13 residues. CDR3: CASREDRSYEQYV. CDR3 nucleotide sequence: TGTGCCAGCAGAGAGGACAGGTCCTACGAGCAGTACGTC.

V is TRBV10-1 and J is TRBJ1-3; D uncertain. Germline assignment: CDR1 WNHNN and CDR2 SYGVQD (reference sequence). The CDR3 runs to 14 residues. This chain's CDR3 is CSGNQRAGGNTIYF. CDR3 DNA: TGCTCCGGCAATCAGCGGGCGGGAGGAAACACCATATATTTT.

This rearrangement joins TRBV6-4 to TRBJ1-3; TRBD1 is a possible D gene (6 bases). This CDR3 spans 15 amino acids. Germline values: CDR1 MRHNA, CDR2 SNTAGT. The ends were cut back, 2 bases at V and 2 bases at J, with 10 bases in the middle. The CDR3 DNA follows: TGTGCCAGCAGTGACGAGGCAGGGGCTGGAAACACCATATATTTT. Protein product: CASSDEAGAGNTIYF.

On this clone: Other DNA sequences of this sample code for an identical CDR3. The chain couples TRBV18 to TRBJ1-5; no firm D call. This CDR3 is 13 amino acids long. Germline CDR1 is KGHSH and CDR2 is LQKENI. V gave up 3 bases and J gave up 4 bases, with 7 bases separating them. The CDR3 here is CASSPGGNQPQHF. The CDR3 DNA reads as TGTGCCAGCTCACCCGGAGGTAATCAGCCCCAGCATTTT. Filled out from reference TRBV18 and TRBJ1-5, the complete variable domain reads NAGVMQNPRHLVRRRGQEARLRCSPMKGHSHVYWYRQLPEEGLKFMVYLQKENIIDESGMPKERFSAEFPKEGPSILRIQQVVRGDSAAYFCASSPGGNQPQHFGDGTRLSIL.

In this sample, this clone turned up once. V usage is TRBV3-1 (or the pseudogene TRBV3-2) and J usage is TRBJ2-1, with 9 bases identical to TRBD2. Trimming took 2 bases from V and 3 from J; bases not matched to a gene: 8. The CDR3 contains 17 residues. Germline CDR1 and CDR2: LGHDT and YNNKEL (reference sequence). This CDR3 reads CASSQLSGGPSYNEQFF. The CDR3 nucleotides are TGTGCCAGCAGCCAATTAAGCGGGGGGCCAAGCTACAATGAGCAGTTCTTC.

The chain combines TRBV6-1 with TRBJ2-7; D is possibly TRBD2 (5 bases). CDR3 length: 15 residues. The germline CDR1 and CDR2 sequences are MNHNS and SASEGT. V lost 1 base to trimming and J lost 6 bases, with 16 bases between them. The CDR3 DNA follows: TGTGCCAGCAGTGAAGAAGCGGCCTCGGGTGGCGAGCAGTACGTC. It translates to CASSEEAASGGEQYV.

V is TRBV5-1 and J is TRBJ1-2; weak D call: TRBD1 (5 bases). V lost 2 bases and J lost 3, with 8 bases in between. This CDR3 has 13 amino acids. The germline V gene has CDR1 SGHRS and CDR2 YFSETQ. CDR3 bases: TGCGCCAGCAGCTTTCAGGGACACTATGGCTACACCTTC. It specifies CASSFQGHYGYTF.

V and J are TRBV2 and TRBJ2-2; D gene ambiguous. V was cut by 9 bases and J by 0 bases, with 8 bases left in between. Looked up from germline, CDR1 is SNHLY and CDR2 is FYNNEI. This CDR3 spans 13 amino acids. CDR3 sequence reads: CARTRPNTGELFF. The CDR3 DNA sequence: TGTGCCAGGACCAGACCGAACACCGGGGAGCTGTTTTTT.

This clone came up once. The V gene is TRBV2, the J gene TRBJ2-6; 8 bases line up with TRBD1. CDR3 size: 15 residues. Per germline, CDR1 SNHLY and CDR2 FYNNEI. V shed 9 bases and J 4 bases; nucleotides not matched to a gene: 8. CDR3 loop: CARRPGGLGANVLTF. In DNA form, the CDR3 reads TGTGCCAGGAGGCCAGGGGGCTTGGGGGCCAACGTCCTGACTTTC.

The chain uses TRBV18 and TRBJ1-2; D not certain. CDR1 is KGHSH, CDR2 LQKENI, per germline. Trimming shortened V by 6 bases and J by 7 bases, and 9 bases separated the two germline ends. The CDR3 sequence is 11 residues long. The CDR3 region is CASSSGGGYTF. CDR3 coding DNA: TGTGCCAGCTCCTCGGGAGGTGGCTACACCTTC.

This chain joins TRBV4-3 and TRBJ1-2; 9 bases fit TRBD1. Germline V gives CDR1 LGHNA, CDR2 YSLEER. With 3 bases clipped from V and 1 base from J, the junction kept 3 bases outside the gene matches. This CDR3 has 15 residues. The CDR3 is CASSQETGGNYGYTF. CDR3 DNA sequence: TGCGCCAGCAGCCAGGAGACAGGGGGTAACTATGGCTACACCTTC.

This chain links TRBV27 with TRBJ2-5, with unresolved D. The CDR3 extends over 14 amino acids. V lost 5 bases, J lost 5 bases, and 15 bases lay in between. Germline-derived CDR1 and CDR2 are MNHEY and SMNVEV (reference sequence). The CDR3 protein is CASSGVNSRETQYF. The CDR3 DNA reads TGTGCCAGCAGTGGAGTCAACAGTAGGGAGACCCAGTACTTC.

This clone came up once. CDR3 DNA: TGTGCCAGCAGTTTCTCTAGCAACACTGAAGCTTTCTTT. Protein: CASSFSSNTEAFF. The chain links TRBV6-5 to TRBJ1-1, with D unresolved. CDR3 size: 13 residues. Trimming stripped 4 bases from V and 2 bases from J, with 8 bases between. The germline V gene encodes CDR1 MNHEY and CDR2 SVGAGI.

The chain carries TRBV7-2 and TRBJ2-3; 8 bases agree with TRBD2. The CDR3 extends over 16 amino acids. The V and J ends lost 1 base and 0 bases, in that order; junction bases with no gene match: 3. CDR1 is SGHTA and CDR2 is FQGNSA in the germline V gene. In DNA, the CDR3 is TGTGCCAGCAGCTTAGAACGGGGGGGAAGCACAGATACGCAGTATTTT. Encoded protein: CASSLERGGSTDTQYF.

The chain carries TRBV6-2 or TRBV6-3 and TRBJ1-5; D is perhaps TRBD1 (5 bases). Germline CDR1 and CDR2: MNHEY and SVGEGT. Trimming took 5 bases from V and 11 from J, leaving 10 bases between them. The CDR3 has 11 amino acids. This chain's CDR3 is CASSQGRSQHF. For the CDR3, the DNA is TGTGCCAGCAGTCAGGGTAGGTCCCAGCATTTT.

The chain carries TRBV5-1 and TRBJ1-2; D gene unclear. CDR3 length: 15 residues. V dropped 0 bases and J dropped 9 bases, with 18 bases sitting between them. Germline V lookup: CDR1 SGHRS, CDR2 YFSETQ. The CDR3 DNA reads TGCGCCAGCAGCTTGGTATCGGACCGAAGCGGGAGCTACACCTTC. Translated, it gives CASSLVSDRSGSYTF. Combining the CDR3 with reference TRBV5-1 and TRBJ1-2 gives the whole variable domain KAGVTQTPRYLIKTRGQQVTLSCSPISGHRSVSWYQQTPGQGLQFLFEYFSETQRNKGNFPGRFSGRQFSNSRSEMNVSTLELGDSALYLCASSLVSDRSGSYTFGSGTRLTVV.

V is TRBV7-3 and J is TRBJ1-2, with 7 nucleotides matching TRBD1. CDR3 length: 14 residues. In germline, CDR1 is SGHTA, CDR2 FQGTGA. V shed 5 bases, J shed 8 bases, and the junction held 11 bases outside the gene matches. The CDR3 region has the DNA TGTGCCAGCAGCCCCGGGCAGGGGGAATCCGGCTACACCTTC. It translates to CASSPGQGESGYTF.